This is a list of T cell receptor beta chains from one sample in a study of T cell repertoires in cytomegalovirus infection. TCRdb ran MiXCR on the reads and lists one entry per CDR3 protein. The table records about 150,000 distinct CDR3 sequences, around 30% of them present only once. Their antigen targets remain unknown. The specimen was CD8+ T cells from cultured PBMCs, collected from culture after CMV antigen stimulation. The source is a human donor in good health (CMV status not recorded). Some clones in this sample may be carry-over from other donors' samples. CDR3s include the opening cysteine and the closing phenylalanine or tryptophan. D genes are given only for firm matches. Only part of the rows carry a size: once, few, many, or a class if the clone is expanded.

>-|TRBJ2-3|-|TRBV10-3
CASGGLSAIDTQYF
TGTGCCTCGGGGGGCCTCTCGGCGATAGATACGCAGTATTTT
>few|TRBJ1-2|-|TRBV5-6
CASSPTGIVYGYTF
TGTGCCAGCAGCCCAACCGGGATAGTATATGGCTACACCTTC
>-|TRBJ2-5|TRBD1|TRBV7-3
CASSMTGDQETQYF
TGTGCCAGCAGCATGACAGGGGACCAAGAGACCCAGTACTTC
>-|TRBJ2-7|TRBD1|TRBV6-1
CASSPKKTGTAYEQYF
TGTGCCAGCAGTCCTAAAAAAACGGGGACAGCCTACGAGCAGTACTTC
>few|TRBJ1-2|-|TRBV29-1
CSVEEDRAGNYGYTF
TGCAGCGTTGAAGAGGATCGAGCTGGGAACTATGGCTACACCTTC
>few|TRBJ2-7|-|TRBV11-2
CASSLVGDYEQYF
TGTGCCAGCAGCCTGGTGGGGGACTACGAGCAGTACTTC
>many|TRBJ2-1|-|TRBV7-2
CASSYGLSSYNEQFF
TGTGCCAGCAGCTACGGACTATCCTCCTACAATGAGCAGTTCTTC
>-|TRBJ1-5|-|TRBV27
CASSSATGTLGQPQHF
TGTGCCAGCAGTTCAGCGACCGGAACACTGGGACAGCCCCAGCATTTT
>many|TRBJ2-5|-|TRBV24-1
CATSDPRVQETQYF
TGTGCCACCAGTGATCCACGGGTCCAAGAGACCCAGTACTTC
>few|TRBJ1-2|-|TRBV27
CASSRDPEGYGYTF
TGTGCCAGCAGCAGGGATCCCGAAGGCTATGGCTACACCTTC
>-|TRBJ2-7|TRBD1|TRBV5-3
CASSLEAGTGHYEQYF
TGTGCCAGCAGCCTGGAGGCCGGGACAGGTCACTACGAGCAGTACTTC
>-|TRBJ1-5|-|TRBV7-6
CASSLGGVYSNQPQHF
TGTGCCAGCAGCCTGGGGGGGGTCTATAGCAATCAGCCCCAGCATTTT
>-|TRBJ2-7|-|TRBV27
CASSFSRGDYEQYF
TGTGCCAGCAGTTTTTCAAGGGGGGATTACGAGCAGTACTTC
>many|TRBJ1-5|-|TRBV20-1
CSARDSGSEYSNQPQHF
TGCAGTGCTAGAGATAGCGGCAGCGAGTATAGCAATCAGCCCCAGCATTTT
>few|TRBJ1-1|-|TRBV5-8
CASSLDGTEAFF
TGTGCCAGCAGCTTGGACGGGACTGAAGCTTTCTTT
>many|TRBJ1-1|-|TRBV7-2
CASSLAWNTEAFF
TGTGCCAGCAGCTTAGCGTGGAACACTGAAGCTTTCTTT
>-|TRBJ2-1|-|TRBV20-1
CSSLPTDSYNEQFF
TGCAGTTCCCTCCCGACCGACTCCTACAATGAGCAGTTCTTC
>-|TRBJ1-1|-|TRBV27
CASSFGLALNTEAFF
TGTGCCAGCAGTTTCGGATTAGCCTTGAACACTGAAGCTTTCTTT
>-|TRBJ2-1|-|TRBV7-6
CASSLLYNNRNEQFF
TGTGCCAGCAGCTTATTGTATAACAATCGGAATGAGCAGTTCTTC
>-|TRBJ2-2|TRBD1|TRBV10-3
CAISDGTATGELFF
TGTGCCATCAGTGATGGGACAGCCACCGGGGAGCTGTTTTTT
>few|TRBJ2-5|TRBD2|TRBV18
CASSPPIQRGGSGETQYF
TGTGCCAGCTCACCACCGATCCAGCGGGGGGGCAGTGGAGAGACCCAGTACTTC
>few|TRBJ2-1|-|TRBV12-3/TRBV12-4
CASSWGLIANEQFF
TGTGCCAGCAGCTGGGGACTGATAGCCAATGAGCAGTTCTTC
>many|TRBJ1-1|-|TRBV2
CASSSRGGGAFF
TGTGCCAGCAGTTCCCGGGGGGGGGGTGCTTTCTTT
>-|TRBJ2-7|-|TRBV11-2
CASTRETSYEQYF
TGTGCCAGCACCAGGGAAACCTCCTACGAGCAGTACTTC
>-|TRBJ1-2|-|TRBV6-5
CASSYSEQGWGGYTF
TGTGCCAGCAGTTACTCGGAACAGGGCTGGGGTGGCTACACCTTC
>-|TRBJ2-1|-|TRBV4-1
CASSQDPDRLVNEQFF
TGCGCCAGCAGCCAAGATCCCGACCGACTAGTGAATGAGCAGTTCTTC
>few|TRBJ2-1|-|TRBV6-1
CASSEAPVGPYNEQFF
TGTGCCAGCAGTGAAGCCCCGGTTGGGCCCTACAATGAGCAGTTCTTC
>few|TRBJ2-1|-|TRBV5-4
CASSLVTGSYNEQFF
TGTGCCAGCAGCTTAGTTACAGGCTCTTACAATGAGCAGTTCTTC
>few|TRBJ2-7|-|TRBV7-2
CASSLARGHVEQYF
TGTGCCAGCAGCTTAGCCCGGGGCCACGTCGAGCAGTACTTC
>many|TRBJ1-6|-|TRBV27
CASSPGPWGGNSPLHF
TGTGCCAGCAGTCCCGGACCCTGGGGCGGAAATTCACCCCTCCACTTT
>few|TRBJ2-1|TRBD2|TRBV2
CASSDNPQITSVHNEQFF
TGTGCCAGCAGTGATAACCCGCAAATAACTAGCGTGCACAATGAGCAGTTCTTC
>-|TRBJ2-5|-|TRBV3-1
CATRDYQETQYF
TGTGCCACCCGGGACTACCAAGAGACCCAGTACTTC
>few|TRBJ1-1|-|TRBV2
CASSSLPVGQNTEAFF
TGTGCCAGCAGCTCGCTGCCTGTCGGCCAGAACACTGAAGCTTTCTTT
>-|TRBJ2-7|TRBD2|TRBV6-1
CASSEYSGGDTYEQYF
TGTGCCAGCAGTGAGTACAGCGGGGGCGACACCTACGAGCAGTACTTC
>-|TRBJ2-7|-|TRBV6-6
CASSYSSAVYEQYF
TGTGCCAGCAGTTACTCGTCAGCGGTGTACGAGCAGTACTTC
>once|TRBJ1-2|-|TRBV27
CASSSGPGYGYTF
TGTGCCAGCAGTTCCGGGCCCGGCTATGGCTACACCTTC
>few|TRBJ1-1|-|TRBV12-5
CASGLTVQDTEAFF
TGTGCTAGTGGTCTAACCGTTCAGGACACTGAAGCTTTCTTT
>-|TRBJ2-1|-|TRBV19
CASSELQLYSYNEQFF
TGTGCCAGTAGCGAGCTCCAACTTTACTCCTACAATGAGCAGTTCTTC